The T cell receptor beta chain described here comes from a study of beta chain features in type 1 diabetes. At the level of the study: Investigators examined 107,917,701 sorted cells across all samples. Study findings and constraints: In comparison with healthy donors, patients had naive, central memory and Treg TCRB repertoires that appeared more similar.

This clone was found a few times. Antigen specificity is unknown. Germline CDR1 is LNHDA and CDR2 is SQIVND (reference sequence). The CDR3 contains 15 residues. V gave up 1 base and J gave up 0 bases; unmatched junction bases: 3. Every donor had blood drawn once into heparin, roughly 100 mL on average. What was sequenced were expressed TCRB transcripts, since all of the isolated RNA had been reverse transcribed. Repertoires were generated with immunoSEQ multiplex PCR, while TCRdb's copy carries only in-frame clones and drops some. The table has over 120,000 clones, over 9.5% seen once. The rearrangement joins TRBV19 to TRBJ2-7; 7 bases align to TRBD1. Sequenced sample: naive CD4+ T cells from blood. This receptor was taken from a man aged 18 to 35 in good health. The CDR3 bases are TGTGCCAGTAGTATAGCCCCAGGGGGCTCCTACGAGCAGTACTTC. Amino acids: CASSIAPGGSYEQYF.